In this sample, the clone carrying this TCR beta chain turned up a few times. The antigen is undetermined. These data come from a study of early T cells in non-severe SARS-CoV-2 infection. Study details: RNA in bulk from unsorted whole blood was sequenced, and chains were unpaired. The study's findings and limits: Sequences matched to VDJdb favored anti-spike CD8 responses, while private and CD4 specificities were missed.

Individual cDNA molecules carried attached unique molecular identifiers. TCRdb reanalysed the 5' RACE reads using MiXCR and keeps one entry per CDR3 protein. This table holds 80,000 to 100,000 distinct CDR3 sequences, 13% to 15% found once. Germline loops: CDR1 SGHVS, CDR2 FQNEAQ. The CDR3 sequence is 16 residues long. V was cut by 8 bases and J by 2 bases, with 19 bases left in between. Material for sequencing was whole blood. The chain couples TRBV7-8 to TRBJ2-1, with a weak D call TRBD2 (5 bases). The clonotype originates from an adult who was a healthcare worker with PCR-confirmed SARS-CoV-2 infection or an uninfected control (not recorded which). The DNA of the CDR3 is TGTGCCAGCGGGGTGGACTGGCGAGATACCTACAATGAGCAGTTCTTC. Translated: CASGVDWRDTYNEQFF.